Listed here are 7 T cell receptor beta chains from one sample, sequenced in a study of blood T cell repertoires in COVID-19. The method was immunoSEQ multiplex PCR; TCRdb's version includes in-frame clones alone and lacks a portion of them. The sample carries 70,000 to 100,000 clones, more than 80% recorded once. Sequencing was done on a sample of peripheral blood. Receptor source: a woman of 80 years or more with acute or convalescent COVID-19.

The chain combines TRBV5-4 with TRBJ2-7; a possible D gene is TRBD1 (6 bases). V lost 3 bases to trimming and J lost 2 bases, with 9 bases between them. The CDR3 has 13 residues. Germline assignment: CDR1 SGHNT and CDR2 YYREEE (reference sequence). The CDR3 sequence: CASSSTGTYEQYF. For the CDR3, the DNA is TGTGCCAGCAGCTCAACAGGGACCTACGAGCAGTACTTC.

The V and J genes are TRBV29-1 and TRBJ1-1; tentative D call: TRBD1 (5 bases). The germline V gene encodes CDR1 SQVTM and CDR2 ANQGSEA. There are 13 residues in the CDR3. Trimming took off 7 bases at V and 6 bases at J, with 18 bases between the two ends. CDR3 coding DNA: TGCAGCGCAACCAGGGATCTGAAGGCTGAAGCTTTCTTT. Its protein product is CSATRDLKAEAFF.

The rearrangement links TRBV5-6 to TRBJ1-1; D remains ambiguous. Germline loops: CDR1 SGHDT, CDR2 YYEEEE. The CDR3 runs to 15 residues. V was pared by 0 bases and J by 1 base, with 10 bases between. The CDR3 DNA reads TGTGCCAGCAGCTTGGCCCCCAAGCGGAACACTGAAGCTTTCTTT. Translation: CASSLAPKRNTEAFF.

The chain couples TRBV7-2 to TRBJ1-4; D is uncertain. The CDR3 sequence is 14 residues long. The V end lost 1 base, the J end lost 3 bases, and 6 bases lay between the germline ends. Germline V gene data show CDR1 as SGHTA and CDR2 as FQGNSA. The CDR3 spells CASSLGFANEKLFF. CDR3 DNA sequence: TGTGCCAGCAGCTTAGGTTTCGCTAATGAAAAACTGTTTTTT.

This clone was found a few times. CDR3: CASSLFGTISPRGYTF. For the CDR3, the DNA is TGTGCCAGCAGTTTATTTGGGACAATTTCCCCTCGGGGCTACACCTTC. The V and J genes are TRBV28 and TRBJ1-2, with a possible D match to TRBD1 (6 bases). CDR3 length: 16 amino acids. Germline CDR1 and CDR2: MDHEN and SYDVKM. Trimming cost V 1 base and J 8 bases, with 20 bases left between them.

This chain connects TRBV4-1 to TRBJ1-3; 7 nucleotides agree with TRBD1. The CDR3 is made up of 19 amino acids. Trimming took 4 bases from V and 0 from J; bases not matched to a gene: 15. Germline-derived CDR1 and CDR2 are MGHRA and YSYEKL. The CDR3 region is CASSPRGTVADLSGNTIYF. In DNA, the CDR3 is TGCGCCAGCAGCCCAAGAGGGACAGTCGCAGACCTCTCTGGAAACACCATATATTTT.

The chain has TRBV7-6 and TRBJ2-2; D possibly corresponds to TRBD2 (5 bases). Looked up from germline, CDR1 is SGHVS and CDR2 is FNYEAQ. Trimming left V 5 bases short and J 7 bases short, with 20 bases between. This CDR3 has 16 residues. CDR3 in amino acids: CASSPRETAVGGELFF. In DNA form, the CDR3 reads TGTGCCAGCAGCCCGAGGGAGACGGCTGTTGGCGGGGAGCTGTTTTTT. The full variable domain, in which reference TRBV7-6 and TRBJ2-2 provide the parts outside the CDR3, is GAGVSQSPRYKVTKRGQDVALRCDPISGHVSLYWYRQALGQGPEFLTYFNYEAQQDKSGLPNDRFSAERPEGSISTLTIQRTEQRDSAMYRCASSPRETAVGGELFFGEGSRLTVL.